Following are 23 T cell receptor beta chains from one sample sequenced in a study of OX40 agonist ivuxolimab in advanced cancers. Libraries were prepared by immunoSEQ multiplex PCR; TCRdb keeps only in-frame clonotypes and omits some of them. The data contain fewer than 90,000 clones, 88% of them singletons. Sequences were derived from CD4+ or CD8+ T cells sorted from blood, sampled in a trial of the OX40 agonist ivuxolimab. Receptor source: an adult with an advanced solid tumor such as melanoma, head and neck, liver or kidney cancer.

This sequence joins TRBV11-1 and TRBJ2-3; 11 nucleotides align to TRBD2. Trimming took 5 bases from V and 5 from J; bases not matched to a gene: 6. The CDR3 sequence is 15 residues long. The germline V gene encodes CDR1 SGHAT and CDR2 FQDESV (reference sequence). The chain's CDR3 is CASSPPLAGEDTQYF. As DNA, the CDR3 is TGTGCCAGCAGCCCCCCACTAGCGGGAGAAGATACGCAGTATTTT. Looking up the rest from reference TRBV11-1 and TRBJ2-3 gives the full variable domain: EAEVAQSPRYKITEKSQAVAFWCDPISGHATLYWYRQILGQGPELLVQFQDESVVDDSQLPKDRFSAERLKGVDSTLKIQPAELGDSAMYLCASSPPLAGEDTQYFGPGTRLTVL.

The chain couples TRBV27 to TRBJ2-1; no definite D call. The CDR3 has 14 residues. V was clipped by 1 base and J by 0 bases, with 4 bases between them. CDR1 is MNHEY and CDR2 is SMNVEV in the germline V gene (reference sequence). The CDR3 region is CASSLYGSYNEQFF. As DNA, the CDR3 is TGTGCCAGCAGTTTATACGGCTCCTACAATGAGCAGTTCTTC.

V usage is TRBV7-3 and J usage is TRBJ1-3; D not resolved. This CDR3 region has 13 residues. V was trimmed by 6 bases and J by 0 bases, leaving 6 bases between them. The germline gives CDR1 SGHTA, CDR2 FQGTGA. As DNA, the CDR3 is TGTGCCAGCAGTAGGTTCTCTGGAAACACCATATATTTT. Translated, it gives CASSRFSGNTIYF.

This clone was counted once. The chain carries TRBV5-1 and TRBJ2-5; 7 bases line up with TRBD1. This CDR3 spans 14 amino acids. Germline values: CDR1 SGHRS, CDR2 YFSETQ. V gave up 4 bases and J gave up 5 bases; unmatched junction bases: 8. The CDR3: CASSEGTGVETQYF. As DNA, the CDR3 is TGCGCCAGCAGCGAGGGAACAGGGGTTGAGACCCAGTACTTC.

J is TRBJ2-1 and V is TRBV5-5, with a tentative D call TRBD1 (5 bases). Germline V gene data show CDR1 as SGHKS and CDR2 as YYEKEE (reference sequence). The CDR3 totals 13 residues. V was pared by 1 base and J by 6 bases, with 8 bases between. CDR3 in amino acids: CASSLSQGNEQFF. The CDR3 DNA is TGTGCCAGCAGCTTGTCGCAGGGCAATGAGCAGTTCTTC. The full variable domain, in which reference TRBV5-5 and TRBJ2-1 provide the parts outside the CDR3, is DAGVTQSPTHLIKTRGQQVTLRCSPISGHKSVSWYQQVLGQGPQFIFQYYEKEERGRGNFPDRFSARQFPNYSSELNVNALLLGDSALYLCASSLSQGNEQFFGPGTRLTVL.

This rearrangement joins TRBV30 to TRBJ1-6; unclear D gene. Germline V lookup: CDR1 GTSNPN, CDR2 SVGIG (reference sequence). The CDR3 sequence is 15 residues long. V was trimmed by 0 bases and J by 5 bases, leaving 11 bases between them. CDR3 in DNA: TGTGCCTGGAGTGTATTTCGGCTGGATAATTCACCCCTCCACTTT. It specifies CAWSVFRLDNSPLHF.

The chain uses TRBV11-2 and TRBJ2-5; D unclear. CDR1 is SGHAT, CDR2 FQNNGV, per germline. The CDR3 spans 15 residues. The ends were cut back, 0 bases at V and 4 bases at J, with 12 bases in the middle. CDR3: CASSLDPERGETQYF. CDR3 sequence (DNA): TGTGCCAGCAGCTTAGATCCCGAAAGAGGAGAGACCCAGTACTTC.

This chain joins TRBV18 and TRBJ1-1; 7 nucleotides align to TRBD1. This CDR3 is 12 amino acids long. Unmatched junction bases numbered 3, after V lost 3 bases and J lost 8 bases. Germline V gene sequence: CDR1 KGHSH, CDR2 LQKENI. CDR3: CASSPLQGEAFF. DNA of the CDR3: TGTGCCAGCTCACCTCTACAGGGGGAAGCTTTCTTT.

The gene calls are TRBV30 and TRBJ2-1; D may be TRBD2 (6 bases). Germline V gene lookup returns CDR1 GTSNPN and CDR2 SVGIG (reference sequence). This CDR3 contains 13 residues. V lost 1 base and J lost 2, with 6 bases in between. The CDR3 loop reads CAWSGGAYNEQFF. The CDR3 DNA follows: TGTGCCTGGAGTGGCGGGGCCTACAATGAGCAGTTCTTC.

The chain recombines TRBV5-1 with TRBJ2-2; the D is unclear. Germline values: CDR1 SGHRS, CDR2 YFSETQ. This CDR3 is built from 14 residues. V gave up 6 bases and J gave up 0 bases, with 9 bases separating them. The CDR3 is CASKVAPNTGELFF. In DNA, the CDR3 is TGCGCCAGCAAGGTAGCCCCGAACACCGGGGAGCTGTTTTTT.

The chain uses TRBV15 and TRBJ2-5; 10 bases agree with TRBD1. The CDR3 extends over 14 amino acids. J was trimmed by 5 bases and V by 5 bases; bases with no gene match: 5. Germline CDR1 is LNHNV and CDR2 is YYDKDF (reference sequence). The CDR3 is CATSPTGGRETQYF. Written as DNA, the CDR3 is TGTGCCACCAGCCCGACAGGGGGCAGGGAGACCCAGTACTTC. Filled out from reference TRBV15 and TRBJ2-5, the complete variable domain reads DAMVIQNPRYQVTQFGKPVTLSCSQTLNHNVMYWYQQKSSQAPKLLFHYYDKDFNNEADTPDNFQSRRPNTSFCFLDIRSPGLGDTAMYLCATSPTGGRETQYFGPGTRLLVL.

This CDR3 reads CASSLGDRDDGYTF. CDR3 sequence (DNA): TGCGCCAGCAGCTTAGGGGACAGGGACGATGGCTACACCTTC. J is TRBJ1-2 and V is TRBV5-1; 9 nucleotides line up with TRBD1. The CDR3 is made up of 14 amino acids. CDR1 SGHRS and CDR2 YFSETQ come from the germline V gene. V gave up 2 bases and J gave up 6 bases; unmatched junction bases: 5.

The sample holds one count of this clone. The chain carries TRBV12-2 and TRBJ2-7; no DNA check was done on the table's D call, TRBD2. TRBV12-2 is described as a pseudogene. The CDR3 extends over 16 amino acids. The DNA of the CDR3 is TGTGCAAGTCGCCCCGTTTGGAGCGGGACTCTCTACGAGCAGTACTTC. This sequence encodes CASRPVWSGTLYEQYF.

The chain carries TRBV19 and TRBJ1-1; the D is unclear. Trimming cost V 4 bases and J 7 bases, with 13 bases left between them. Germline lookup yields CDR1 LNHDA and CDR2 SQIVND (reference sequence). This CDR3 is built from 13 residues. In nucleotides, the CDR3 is TGTGCCAGTAGTAAGCGGTCTGTTAGTGAAGCTTTCTTT. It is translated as CASSKRSVSEAFF.

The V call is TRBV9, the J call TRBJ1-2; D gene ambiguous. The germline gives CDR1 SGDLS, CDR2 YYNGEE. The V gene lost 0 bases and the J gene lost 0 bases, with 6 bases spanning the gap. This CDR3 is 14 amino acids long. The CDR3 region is CASSVGSANYGYTF. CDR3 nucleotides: TGTGCCAGCAGCGTAGGGTCAGCTAACTATGGCTACACCTTC.

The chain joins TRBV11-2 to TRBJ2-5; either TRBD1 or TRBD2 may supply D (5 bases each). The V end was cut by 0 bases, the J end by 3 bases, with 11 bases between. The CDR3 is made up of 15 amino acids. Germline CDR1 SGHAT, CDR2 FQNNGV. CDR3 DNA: TGTGCCAGCAGCTTAGATCGGGGCCCGGAAGAGACCCAGTACTTC. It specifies CASSLDRGPEETQYF.

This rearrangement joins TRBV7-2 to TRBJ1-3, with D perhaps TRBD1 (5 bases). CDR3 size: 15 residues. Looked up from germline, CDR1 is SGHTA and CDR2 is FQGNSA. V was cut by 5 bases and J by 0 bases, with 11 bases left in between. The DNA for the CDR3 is TGTGCCAGCAGCCGGGACGGCTACTCTGGAAACACCATATATTTT. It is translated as CASSRDGYSGNTIYF.

CDR3 coding DNA: TGTGCCAGCAGCTTAGCGGAGGAGGGGAATGAGCAGTTCTTC. Encoded protein: CASSLAEEGNEQFF. The rearrangement joins TRBV7-6 to TRBJ2-1; D might be TRBD2 (6 bases). This CDR3 is 14 amino acids long. V was pared by 0 bases and J by 7 bases, with 10 bases between. Germline CDR1 and CDR2: SGHVS and FNYEAQ.

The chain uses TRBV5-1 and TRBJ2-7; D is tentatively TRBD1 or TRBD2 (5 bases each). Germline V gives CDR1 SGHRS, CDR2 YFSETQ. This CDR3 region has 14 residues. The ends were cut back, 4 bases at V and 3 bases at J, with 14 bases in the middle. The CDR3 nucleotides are TGCGCCAGCAGCGTGGGACCGGATCTCTACGAGCAGTACTTC. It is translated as CASSVGPDLYEQYF.

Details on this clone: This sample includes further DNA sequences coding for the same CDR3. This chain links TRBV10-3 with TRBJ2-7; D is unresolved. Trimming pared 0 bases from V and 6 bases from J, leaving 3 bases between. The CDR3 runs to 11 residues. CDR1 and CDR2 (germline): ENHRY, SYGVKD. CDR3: CAISESREQYF. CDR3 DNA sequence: TGTGCCATCAGTGAGTCTCGCGAGCAGTACTTC.

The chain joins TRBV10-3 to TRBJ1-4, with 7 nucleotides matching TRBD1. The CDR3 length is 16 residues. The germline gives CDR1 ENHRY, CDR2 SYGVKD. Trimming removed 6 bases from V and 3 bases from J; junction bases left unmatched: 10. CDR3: CAISAKKGAANEKLFF. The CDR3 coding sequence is TGTGCCATCAGCGCTAAAAAGGGGGCGGCTAATGAAAAACTGTTTTTT.

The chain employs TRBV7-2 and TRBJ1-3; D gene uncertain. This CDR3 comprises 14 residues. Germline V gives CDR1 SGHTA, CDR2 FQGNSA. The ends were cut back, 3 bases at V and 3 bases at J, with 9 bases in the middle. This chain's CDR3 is CASSLARSGNTIYF. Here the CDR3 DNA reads TGTGCCAGCAGCTTGGCGCGGAGTGGAAACACCATATATTTT.

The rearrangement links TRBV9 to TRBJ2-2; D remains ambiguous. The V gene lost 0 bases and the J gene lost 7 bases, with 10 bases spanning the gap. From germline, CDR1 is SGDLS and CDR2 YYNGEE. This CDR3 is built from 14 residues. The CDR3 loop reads CASSVEGFGGELFF. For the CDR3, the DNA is TGTGCCAGCAGCGTAGAGGGTTTCGGCGGGGAGCTGTTTTTT.